Listed below are T cell receptor beta chains from one sample, sequenced in a study of blood T cell repertoires in COVID-19. The method was immunoSEQ multiplex PCR; TCRdb's version includes in-frame clones alone and lacks a portion of them. The sample yields 150,000 to 200,000 clones, approximately 87% seen once. Sequenced: peripheral blood. Receptor source: a woman aged 55 to 70 with COVID-19, enrolled during active disease. The CDR3 runs from the conserved cysteine through the conserved F or W. A D gene is named only where the DNA matches it firmly. Some rows have no size entry. The others give once, few or many, or a class for an expanded clone.

TRBV30	TRBD1	-	TRBJ2-3	TGTGCCTGGAGTCGGGACAGGCGCACAGATACGCAGTATTTT	CAWSRDRRTDTQYF
TRBV5-1	-	-	TRBJ1-2	TGCGCCAGCAGCTCCAATGTGGGGCAAGACTATGGCTACACCTTC	CASSSNVGQDYGYTF
TRBV13	TRBD1	-	TRBJ2-7	TGTGCCAGCAGCTTACCGACAGGGGGCCTAAGCTCCTACGAGCAGTACTTC	CASSLPTGGLSSYEQYF
TRBV3-1/TRBV3-2	TRBD1	once	TRBJ1-4	TGTGCCAGCAGCCTCACCCCGGGACAGGGGGCTGAAAAACTGTTTTTT	CASSLTPGQGAEKLFF
TRBV27	TRBD2	-	TRBJ2-1	TGTGCCAGCAGTTTAACGACTAGCGGAACCTACAATGAGCAGTTCTTC	CASSLTTSGTYNEQFF
TRBV27	TRBD2	once	TRBJ2-2	TGTGCCAGCAGCCGGAGGGTGGGGCCGACTACTAGCGGGAAAGGCACCGGGGAGCTGTTTTTT	CASSRRVGPTTSGKGTGELFF
TRBV9	-	-	TRBJ2-7	TGTGCCAGCAGTCAGTCCGGGGACTACGAGCAGTACTTC	CASSQSGDYEQYF
TRBV6-5	TRBD1	-	TRBJ2-7	TGTGCCAGCAGTTACTCCGGGACAGGGGTCTACGAGCAGTACTTC	CASSYSGTGVYEQYF
TRBV6-5	TRBD2	-	TRBJ2-5	TGTGCCAGCTCTAGCGGGAGGTACCAAGAGACCCAGTACTTC	CASSSGRYQETQYF
TRBV30	TRBD1	-	TRBJ1-2	TGTGCCTGGGAGGGGCGCAGGGGGCAACGGGGCTACACCTTC	CAWEGRRGQRGYTF
TRBV9	TRBD1	-	TRBJ2-1	TGTGCCAGCAGATCGGACAGGGTTGTGGATGAGCAGTTCTTC	CASRSDRVVDEQFF
TRBV9	TRBD1	-	TRBJ1-4	TGTGCCAGCAGCCCCGGACAGGCTAATGAAAAACTGTTTTTT	CASSPGQANEKLFF
TRBV5-4	-	-	TRBJ2-5	TGTGCCAGCAGCTTGAGCCTGCAAGAGACCCAGTACTTC	CASSLSLQETQYF
TRBV9	-	-	TRBJ1-1	TGTGCCAGCAGCGCAGGGGTTTATAATGAAGCTTTCTTT	CASSAGVYNEAFF
TRBV27	TRBD2	-	TRBJ2-1	TGTGCCAGCAGTCCCTGGGTACTAGCGGGAGGGGGTGAGCAGTTCTTC	CASSPWVLAGGGEQFF
TRBV29-1	-	-	TRBJ2-5	TGCAGCGTTGAGTCAGGGAATAGAGAGACCCAGTACTTC	CSVESGNRETQYF
TRBV20-1	TRBD1	-	TRBJ1-2	TGCAGTGCTGGGACAGGGAACGGCTACACCTTC	CSAGTGNGYTF
TRBV5-4	TRBD2	once	TRBJ2-1	TGTGCCAGCAGCGCCTCGGAGCGGGAGAATGAGCAGTTCTTC	CASSASERENEQFF
TRBV19	-	once	TRBJ2-5	TGTGCCAGTAGTATGACCAGGAAAGAGACCCAGTACTTC	CASSMTRKETQYF